The rows below give T cell receptor beta chains drawn from one sample of a study of blood T cell repertoires in COVID-19. TCRdb keeps only in-frame clones here, not all; method: immunoSEQ multiplex PCR. The sample carries hundreds of thousands of clones, about 85% recorded once. The sample consisted of peripheral blood. These receptors were obtained from a woman in her 50s with active or convalescent COVID-19. CDR3s include the opening cysteine and the closing phenylalanine or tryptophan. A D gene is named only where the DNA matches it firmly. Clone size appears in some rows only: once, few, many, or a class for an expanded clone.

.	TRBV14	TRBJ1-1	.	CASSQVPGMNTEAFF	TGTGCCAGCAGCCAAGTCCCGGGGATGAACACTGAAGCTTTCTTT
.	TRBV28	TRBJ1-1	TRBD1	CASRVRWTGGDTEAFF	TGTGCCAGCAGGGTCCGATGGACAGGGGGAGACACTGAAGCTTTCTTT
.	TRBV5-1	TRBJ2-5	.	CASSFLTGQETQYF	TGCGCCAGCAGCTTTTTAACCGGTCAAGAGACCCAGTACTTC
.	TRBV3-1/TRBV3-2	TRBJ2-7	.	CASSSSAGTEQYF	TGTGCCAGCAGCTCGTCGGCGGGAACTGAGCAGTACTTC
.	TRBV7-2	TRBJ1-4	.	CASSIDSRTNEKLFF	TGTGCCAGCAGCATCGACAGCAGGACTAATGAAAAACTGTTTTTT
few	TRBV28	TRBJ1-1	TRBD1	CASSLLRGLGEAFF	TGTGCCAGCAGTTTACTCAGGGGGCTAGGGGAAGCTTTCTTT
.	TRBV7-8	TRBJ1-6	.	CASSPTSGVNSPLHF	TGTGCCAGCAGCCCAACCTCCGGGGTGAATTCACCCCTCCACTTT
.	TRBV2	TRBJ1-5	.	CASRGGEVSNQPQHF	TGTGCCAGCCGAGGGGGGGAAGTGAGCAATCAGCCCCAGCATTTT
.	TRBV5-1	TRBJ2-2	TRBD2	CASSSLAGPLGRELFF	TGCGCCAGCAGCTCGTTAGCGGGACCCCTTGGCAGGGAGCTGTTTTTT
.	TRBV27	TRBJ1-2	TRBD1	CASSDPGQGRGYTF	TGTGCCAGCAGTGATCCGGGACAGGGACGCGGCTACACCTTC
few	TRBV19	TRBJ1-4	TRBD1	CASSSGTATNEKLFF	TGTGCCAGTAGTTCCGGGACAGCAACTAATGAAAAACTGTTTTTT
.	TRBV6-5	TRBJ1-5	TRBD1	CASSLQGDQPQHF	TGTGCCAGCAGTCTACAGGGGGATCAGCCCCAGCATTTT
.	TRBV6-4	TRBJ2-1	TRBD2	CASSDNSGRAGEQFF	TGTGCCAGCAGTGACAATAGCGGGAGGGCCGGTGAGCAGTTCTTC
.	TRBV23-1	TRBJ1-5	.	CASSQFRDDSNQPQHF	TGCGCCAGCAGTCAATTTCGGGATGATAGCAATCAGCCCCAGCATTTT
.	TRBV9	TRBJ2-1	TRBD1	CASSAGQGSNEQFF	TGTGCCAGCAGCGCCGGACAGGGGAGCAATGAGCAGTTCTTC
.	TRBV5-1	TRBJ2-7	.	CASSLVSTGEQYF	TGCGCCAGCAGCTTGGTTTCTACGGGCGAGCAGTACTTC
.	TRBV11-1	TRBJ2-7	TRBD1	CASSRPGQSYEQYF	TGTGCCAGCAGTCGACCGGGACAGTCCTACGAGCAGTACTTC
.	TRBV30	TRBJ1-5	TRBD1	CAWSRAGGGGNQPQHF	TGTGCCTGGAGTAGGGCAGGGGGCGGGGGCAATCAGCCCCAGCATTTT
.	TRBV19	TRBJ2-7	TRBD2	CASTYSLGGSYEQYF	TGTGCCAGTACTTATAGTCTCGGCGGGAGTTACGAGCAGTACTTC
.	TRBV7-6	TRBJ2-5	TRBD2	CASSLGLQRETQYF	TGTGCCAGCAGCTTGGGACTACAACGCGAGACCCAGTACTTC
.	TRBV5-1	TRBJ1-2	.	CASSLRGFTSVNYGYTF	TGCGCCAGCAGCTTGAGAGGTTTTACGTCGGTAAACTATGGCTACACCTTC
.	TRBV6-6	TRBJ1-2	.	CASLGQISNYGYTF	TGTGCCAGCCTCGGACAGATTTCTAACTATGGCTACACCTTC
few	TRBV4-2	TRBJ1-5	.	CASSQGASNQPQHF	TGTGCCAGCAGCCAAGGGGCTAGCAATCAGCCCCAGCATTTT
.	TRBV15	TRBJ2-1	TRBD2	CATSGPPRGDLPFF	TGTGCCACCAGCGGGCCCCCACGGGGGGACTTGCCGTTCTTC
.	TRBV2	TRBJ1-2	TRBD1	CASSLNPQGFYGYTF	TGTGCCAGCAGCCTAAACCCACAGGGGTTCTATGGCTACACCTTC
.	TRBV2	TRBJ2-5	TRBD2	CASSRLAGGLLQETQYF	TGTGCCAGCAGTCGACTAGCGGGAGGACTCCTCCAAGAGACCCAGTACTTC
many	TRBV5-1	TRBJ1-2	TRBD1	CASTEQGAGGYTF	TGCGCCAGCACCGAACAGGGGGCTGGGGGCTACACCTTC
.	TRBV4-1	TRBJ1-2	TRBD1	CASSPTGTNYGYTF	TGCGCCAGCAGCCCGACAGGGACAAACTATGGCTACACCTTC
.	TRBV2	TRBJ2-2	.	CASKNGQSGTGELFF	TGTGCCAGCAAGAATGGACAGTCGGGCACCGGGGAGCTGTTTTTT
.	TRBV4-1	TRBJ2-7	TRBD1	CASSQVSGTDYEQYF	TGCGCCAGCAGCCAGGTTAGTGGGACAGACTACGAGCAGTACTTC
.	TRBV27	TRBJ2-7	TRBD2	CASSWASGSYEQYF	TGTGCCAGCAGTTGGGCTAGCGGGAGCTACGAGCAGTACTTC
.	TRBV6-5	TRBJ2-2	.	CASTLLVPNTGELFF	TGTGCCAGCACCTTACTAGTCCCGAACACCGGGGAGCTGTTTTTT
.	TRBV10-3	TRBJ2-2	.	CAISEGSGGYGTGELFF	TGTGCCATCAGTGAGGGGTCGGGGGGCTACGGCACCGGGGAGCTGTTTTTT
.	TRBV5-4	TRBJ1-2	TRBD1	CASTRDRGHGYTF	TGTGCCAGCACCAGAGACAGGGGGCACGGCTACACCTTC
.	TRBV5-4	TRBJ2-5	TRBD2	CASSGGLVGNSETQYF	TGTGCCAGCAGCGGGGGACTAGTTGGGAACTCAGAGACCCAGTACTTC
.	TRBV7-9	TRBJ2-7	TRBD2	CASSLMGGAHEQYF	TGTGCCAGCAGCTTGATGGGAGGGGCCCACGAGCAGTACTTC
.	TRBV9	TRBJ1-3	.	CASSSLPREDTIYF	TGTGCCAGCAGCTCACTACCCAGGGAGGACACCATATATTTT
.	TRBV24-1	TRBJ2-1	TRBD2	CATSDPAGSGGPQFF	TGTGCCACCAGTGACCCGGCTGGTAGCGGGGGACCGCAGTTCTTC
.	TRBV12-3/TRBV12-4	TRBJ2-7	.	CASSQTASYEQYF	TGTGCCAGCAGTCAAACAGCCTCCTACGAGCAGTACTTC
.	TRBV24-1	TRBJ2-3	.	CATSDGSLVVSGSTDTQYF	TGTGCCACCAGTGATGGATCGTTAGTCGTCTCGGGTAGCACAGATACGCAGTATTTT
.	TRBV3-1/TRBV3-2	TRBJ2-5	TRBD2	CASSQDRTSGMWRQTQYF	TGTGCCAGCAGCCAAGATAGGACTAGCGGGATGTGGAGGCAGACCCAGTACTTC
.	TRBV5-1	TRBJ1-3	TRBD1	CASSLTGTGLGNTIYF	TGCGCCAGCAGCTTGACCGGGACAGGCTTGGGAAACACCATATATTTT
few	TRBV6-2/TRBV6-3	TRBJ2-1	TRBD2	CASSRLAGDEQFF	TGTGCCAGCAGCCGACTAGCGGGAGATGAGCAGTTCTTC
.	TRBV5-1	TRBJ1-6	TRBD1	CASSPRHPGQPTHSPLHF	TGCGCCAGCAGCCCCCGTCACCCGGGACAGCCTACTCATTCACCCCTCCACTTT
.	TRBV6-5	TRBJ2-2	.	CASSRGVGAGELFF	TGTGCCAGCAGTAGGGGTGTAGGTGCCGGGGAGCTGTTTTTT